Listed below are T cell receptor beta chains from one sample, sequenced in a study of T cell responses to AZD1222 COVID-19 vaccine. TCRdb's copy holds only in-frame clones and misses some; the assay was immunoSEQ multiplex PCR. This table has about 160,000 clones, approximately 88% appearing once. This specimen was peripheral blood, taken 28 days after the second AZD1222 dose. These receptors were obtained from an adult who received the AZD1222 COVID-19 vaccine. CDR3s include the opening cysteine and the closing phenylalanine or tryptophan. D genes are given only for firm matches. Size tells how often a clone was seen (once, few, many) or the class of an expanded clone, and some rows leave it out.

V,size,J,D,DNA,CDR3
TRBV29-1,-,TRBJ1-5,-,TGCAGCGTTAGCGTGGCAAAAGAGAACAATCAGCCCCAGCATTTT,CSVSVAKENNQPQHF
TRBV20-1,-,TRBJ2-1,-,TGCAGTGCTAGCCGGTTCGATGAGCAGTTCTTC,CSASRFDEQFF
TRBV5-6,once,TRBJ1-2,-,TGTGCCAGCGGAATACGAAAAGGTAGGTCCCCTCAGTATGGCTACACCTTC,CASGIRKGRSPQYGYTF
TRBV11-2,-,TRBJ1-6,-,TGTGCCAGCAGCTCCCGTTGGCTGGGTCCCCTCCACTTT,CASSSRWLGPLHF
TRBV7-9,-,TRBJ1-2,-,TGTGCCAGCAGCTTTGACAGCATCTATGGCTACACCTTC,CASSFDSIYGYTF
TRBV3-1/TRBV3-2,once,TRBJ2-1,-,TGTGCCAGCAGCCAAGTTTTACCCCCTGAGAAGTTCTTC,CASSQVLPPEKFF
TRBV28,-,TRBJ2-7,-,TGTGCCAGCAGTTTCCTGAGATACGAGCAGTACTTC,CASSFLRYEQYF
TRBV7-2,-,TRBJ1-1,-,TGTGCCAGCAGCTTATACGGGAGGGACACTGAAGCTTTCTTT,CASSLYGRDTEAFF
TRBV18,-,TRBJ1-2,TRBD1,TGTGCCAGCTCTCGCGACAGGGTTTATGGCTACACCTTC,CASSRDRVYGYTF
TRBV5-6,-,TRBJ2-7,TRBD1,TGTGCCAGCAGCCCTGGGGACAGGGGTTTCTACGAGCAGTACTTC,CASSPGDRGFYEQYF
TRBV7-9,-,TRBJ1-3,-,TGTGCCAGCAGCTTCGTGGCGAGCTCTGGAAACACCATATATTTT,CASSFVASSGNTIYF
TRBV27,once,TRBJ1-6,-,TGTGCCAGCAGTCCCCATGGTCGGGATTCACCCCTCCACTTT,CASSPHGRDSPLHF
TRBV29-1,-,TRBJ1-2,TRBD1,TGCAGCGTTGAAGATCAGGAACAGGGGCATGGCTACACCTTC,CSVEDQEQGHGYTF
TRBV5-4,-,TRBJ1-2,-,TGTGCCAGCAGCTCCAGGACCCCGACTAACTATGGCTACACCTTC,CASSSRTPTNYGYTF
TRBV19,-,TRBJ1-1,-,TGTGCCAGTAGTTCCTACGGACGGAACACTGAAGCTTTCTTT,CASSSYGRNTEAFF
TRBV7-9,-,TRBJ1-2,TRBD1,TGTGCCAGCGCGGAGTGGGGACAGAGCTATGGCTACACCTTC,CASAEWGQSYGYTF
TRBV19,-,TRBJ2-1,TRBD1,TGTGCCAGTGGAGAGGGGGCAGCTTGGGGCAATGAGCAGTTCTTC,CASGEGAAWGNEQFF
TRBV4-1,-,TRBJ1-6,-,TGCGCCAGCAGCCAAGCTTCGTTGGGTCTCGCTCCTTCTTCACCCCTCCACTTT,CASSQASLGLAPSSPLHF
TRBV18,-,TRBJ1-2,-,TGTGCCAGCTCACCAAGCAGGGACGTATATGGCTACACCTTC,CASSPSRDVYGYTF
TRBV20-1,-,TRBJ2-1,-,TGCAGTGCTAGGGACAATGAGCAGTTCTTC,CSARDNEQFF
TRBV6-5,-,TRBJ1-1,-,TGTGCCAGCAGTTCGGACAGGAACACTGAAGCTTTCTTT,CASSSDRNTEAFF
TRBV13,-,TRBJ2-7,-,TGTGCCAGCAGTCGTAACCTTGGGAGAGCTTCCCTTTACGAGCAGTACTTC,CASSRNLGRASLYEQYF
TRBV7-6,-,TRBJ2-3,-,TGTGCCAGCAGCTTAAGTTGGGGCGATACGCAGTATTTT,CASSLSWGDTQYF
TRBV2,-,TRBJ2-1,-,TGTGCCAGTGGGACACCCTACAATGAGCAGTTCTTC,CASGTPYNEQFF
TRBV29-1,-,TRBJ2-1,TRBD2,TGCAGCGTTGAAGGGTTAGCGGGGGAGTACAATGAGCAGTTCTTC,CSVEGLAGEYNEQFF
TRBV5-8,-,TRBJ2-3,-,TGTGCCAGCAGCTTGGGTGGGGTGAAAGATACGCAGTATTTT,CASSLGGVKDTQYF
TRBV7-9,-,TRBJ1-1,-,TGTGCCAGCAGCTTAGGTGGGGGAAGCACTGAAGCTTTCTTT,CASSLGGGSTEAFF
TRBV19,-,TRBJ1-4,-,TGTGCCAGTAGTAGGAACCCTAATGAAAAACTGTTTTTT,CASSRNPNEKLFF